Presented here are 29 T cell receptor beta chains from one specimen sequenced in a study of blood T cell repertoires in COVID-19. The repertoire was sequenced with immunoSEQ multiplex PCR; TCRdb's copy has only in-frame clones and lacks some. The repertoire consists of some 290,000 clones, with around 90% occurring once and the leading ten covering 2.9%. The sequencing sample was made of peripheral blood. The receptors derive from a woman between 25 and 40 years old with COVID-19, enrolled during active disease.

The rearrangement uses TRBV18 and TRBJ1-3, with no clear D. Trimming took 3 bases from V and 4 from J, leaving 16 bases between them. The germline CDR1 and CDR2 sequences are KGHSH and LQKENI. The CDR3 totals 16 residues. CDR3 DNA sequence: TGTGCCAGCTCACCTGCGGGCTTCTTAACGGGAAACACCATATATTTT. Amino acid sequence: CASSPAGFLTGNTIYF. The full variable domain, rest sourced from reference TRBV18 and TRBJ1-3, is NAGVMQNPRHLVRRRGQEARLRCSPMKGHSHVYWYRQLPEEGLKFMVYLQKENIIDESGMPKERFSAEFPKEGPSILRIQQVVRGDSAAYFCASSPAGFLTGNTIYFGEGSWLTVV.

This chain links TRBV16 with TRBJ1-1; the D is unclear. This CDR3 is built from 16 residues. Germline lookup yields CDR1 KGHSY and CDR2 FQNENV. V was pared by 0 bases and J by 4 bases, with 15 bases between. This CDR3 reads CASSQSMAVPGTEAFF. The CDR3 coding sequence is TGTGCCAGCAGCCAATCGATGGCAGTTCCAGGCACTGAAGCTTTCTTT.

The chain links TRBV19 to TRBJ2-3, with D possibly being TRBD2 (6 bases). This CDR3 has 14 residues. CDR1 is LNHDA, CDR2 SQIVND, per germline (reference sequence). Trimming cost V 5 bases and J 5 bases, with 14 bases left between them. CDR3 in amino acids: CASSREFPGDTQYF. The CDR3, as DNA: TGTGCCAGTAGTCGGGAGTTCCCAGGAGATACGCAGTATTTT.

The gene calls are TRBV7-8 and TRBJ2-7; D not certain. The CDR3 is 14 residues long. From germline, CDR1 is SGHVS and CDR2 FQNEAQ. Trimming cost V 3 bases and J 2 bases, with 11 bases left between them. CDR3: CASSFAQRTYEQYF. CDR3 nucleotide sequence: TGTGCCAGCAGCTTTGCCCAGAGGACCTACGAGCAGTACTTC.

This rearrangement joins TRBV18 to TRBJ1-1, with 12 bases that match TRBD1. Germline CDR1 KGHSH, CDR2 LQKENI. With V trimmed by 7 bases and J by 2 bases, 5 bases remained unmatched. The CDR3 runs 15 residues. The CDR3 DNA is TGTGCCAGCTTCCGGGACAGGGGGCAAAACACTGAAGCTTTCTTT. Residues: CASFRDRGQNTEAFF.

The CDR3 sequence: CAWTETGWDYGYTF. CDR3 nucleotide sequence: TGTGCCTGGACCGAGACAGGGTGGGACTATGGCTACACCTTC. The rearrangement uses TRBV30 and TRBJ1-2; TRBD1 matches at 7 bases. This CDR3 spans 14 amino acids. Germline trimming cut 4 bases from V and 3 bases from J; bases unmatched to any gene: 8. Germline lookup yields CDR1 GTSNPN and CDR2 SVGIG (reference sequence).

The gene calls are TRBV3-1 (or the pseudogene TRBV3-2) and TRBJ2-5; weak D call: TRBD2 (5 bases). The CDR3 has 14 amino acids. V gave up 3 bases and J gave up 2 bases, with 10 bases separating them. CDR1 and CDR2 (germline): LGHDT, YNNKEL (reference sequence). The CDR3 sequence is CASSQASKQETQYF. The CDR3 DNA sequence: TGTGCCAGCAGCCAGGCTAGCAAGCAAGAGACCCAGTACTTC.

The chain links TRBV18 to TRBJ1-5; D is possibly TRBD1 (6 bases). Germline V gene data show CDR1 as KGHSH and CDR2 as LQKENI. The V end was cut by 4 bases, the J end by 5 bases, with 12 bases between. The CDR3 totals 14 residues. CDR3 protein: CASSLNRDDQPQHF. CDR3 nucleotide sequence: TGTGCCAGCTCACTGAACAGGGACGATCAGCCCCAGCATTTT. The full variable domain, in which reference TRBV18 and TRBJ1-5 provide the parts outside the CDR3, is NAGVMQNPRHLVRRRGQEARLRCSPMKGHSHVYWYRQLPEEGLKFMVYLQKENIIDESGMPKERFSAEFPKEGPSILRIQQVVRGDSAAYFCASSLNRDDQPQHFGDGTRLSIL.

A word on this clone: Other nucleotide sequences from this sample produce the same CDR3. This sequence joins TRBV25-1 and TRBJ1-3, with D maybe TRBD1 (5 bases). The CDR3 consists of 16 residues. V lost 3 bases and J 0 bases, leaving 12 bases between the germline ends. Germline V gene lookup returns CDR1 MGHDK and CDR2 SYGVNS. CDR3 amino acids: CASSEPGGYSGNTIYF. The CDR3 nucleotides are TGTGCCAGCAGTGAGCCGGGGGGATACTCTGGAAACACCATATATTTT.

The chain is built from TRBV5-4 and TRBJ2-5; the match to TRBD2 covers 11 bases. Germline CDR1 reads SGHNT; CDR2 reads YYREEE (reference sequence). This CDR3 has 16 residues. J lost 0 bases, V lost 4 bases, and 5 bases had no gene match. CDR3 bases: TGTGCCAGCAGCCCAGGGACTAGCGGTTACCAAGAGACCCAGTACTTC. Protein: CASSPGTSGYQETQYF.

The rearrangement uses TRBV5-1 and TRBJ2-1; TRBD1 agrees at 7 bases. This CDR3 is 13 amino acids long. Trimming took 4 bases from V and 8 from J; bases not matched to a gene: 6. Per the germline V gene, CDR1 is SGHRS and CDR2 is YFSETQ. The CDR3 region has the DNA TGCGCCAGCAGCAACCCCCAGGGGGATGAGCAGTTCTTC. Its translation: CASSNPQGDEQFF.

This clone was found a few times. This rearrangement joins TRBV11-2 to TRBJ2-1; the match to TRBD2 covers 9 bases. Trimming at V came to 5 bases and at J to 6 bases, leaving 8 bases not matched to a gene. The germline CDR1 and CDR2 sequences are SGHAT and FQNNGV. The CDR3 is 15 amino acids. CDR3: CASSPLAGRRNEQFF. For the CDR3, the DNA is TGTGCCAGCAGCCCCCTAGCGGGACGACGCAATGAGCAGTTCTTC.

V is TRBV6-5 and J is TRBJ1-2; 9 bases fit TRBD1. CDR1 and CDR2 from the germline V gene are MNHEY and SVGAGI. This CDR3 comprises 14 residues. With V trimmed by 5 bases and J by 4 bases, 5 bases remained unmatched. CDR3 residues: CASSPGTGPYGYTF. CDR3 sequence (DNA): TGTGCCAGCAGTCCGGGGACAGGGCCCTATGGCTACACCTTC.

The chain is built from TRBV27 and TRBJ2-1; the D gene is possibly TRBD2 (5 bases). Trimming took 7 bases from V and 6 from J, leaving 19 bases between them. The germline gives CDR1 MNHEY, CDR2 SMNVEV (reference sequence). The length of the CDR3 is 15 residues. The CDR3 spells CASNFPGERGNEQFF. CDR3 DNA: TGTGCCAGCAATTTTCCCGGGGAAAGAGGCAATGAGCAGTTCTTC.

The chain combines TRBV5-4 with TRBJ1-2, with TRBD1 identical over 7 bases. Germline V gene sequence: CDR1 SGHNT, CDR2 YYREEE (reference sequence). The CDR3 runs to 14 residues. Trimming at V came to 6 bases and at J to 5 bases, leaving 10 bases not matched to a gene. CDR3 sequence: CASNVDRASYGYTF. The DNA of the CDR3 is TGTGCCAGCAACGTAGACAGGGCTAGTTATGGCTACACCTTC. The variable domain in full, with the rest retrieved from reference TRBV5-4 and TRBJ1-2, is ETGVTQSPTHLIKTRGQQVTLRCSSQSGHNTVSWYQQALGQGPQFIFQYYREEENGRGNFPPRFSGLQFPNYSSELNVNALELDDSALYLCASNVDRASYGYTFGSGTRLTVV.

J is TRBJ2-1 and V is TRBV7-2, with 11 bases identical to TRBD2. Germline V gives CDR1 SGHTA, CDR2 FQGNSA. The V gene end was trimmed by 1 base and the J gene end by 6 bases; junction bases not matched to a gene: 11. The CDR3 is made up of 18 amino acids. The CDR3 bases are TGTGCCAGCAGCTTAGACCGTGGAACTAGCGGGAGTTCCAATGAGCAGTTCTTC. Translation: CASSLDRGTSGSSNEQFF.

CDR3 coding DNA: TGTGCCAGTAGTCCGGGAGCAGACTATGGCTACACCTTC. It is translated as CASSPGADYGYTF. The chain links TRBV19 to TRBJ1-2, with D uncertain. V was trimmed by 5 bases and J by 3 bases, leaving 10 bases between them. CDR1 is LNHDA, CDR2 SQIVND, per germline (reference sequence). This CDR3 spans 13 amino acids.

This rearrangement joins TRBV18 to TRBJ1-3, with 7 bases aligning to TRBD1. The trim removed 6 bases at V and 7 bases at J, leaving 15 bases unmatched. The CDR3 sequence is 16 residues long. CDR1 KGHSH and CDR2 LQKENI come from the germline V gene. CDR3 amino acids: CASSLDIGQARNTIYF. In nucleotides, the CDR3 is TGTGCCAGCTCCCTAGACATCGGACAGGCCCGCAACACCATATATTTT.

V usage is TRBV27 and J usage is TRBJ2-7; D gene unclear. Germline CDR1 and CDR2: MNHEY and SMNVEV (reference sequence). The V gene lost 2 bases and the J gene lost 2 bases, with 13 bases spanning the gap. This CDR3 has 15 residues. The CDR3 DNA reads TGTGCCAGCAGTTTAGAGGCCTTCTCGCCCTACGAGCAGTACTTC. This sequence encodes CASSLEAFSPYEQYF.

A single count supports this clone. This chain joins TRBV4-2 and TRBJ1-1, with a tentative D call TRBD1 (5 bases). Germline V gene sequence: CDR1 LGHNA, CDR2 YNFKEQ. V lost 6 bases to trimming and J lost 5 bases, with 13 bases between them. The CDR3 is 13 residues long. CDR3 in DNA: TGTGCCAGCAGAGGGCAGGGCGATACTGAAGCTTTCTTT. The encoded protein is CASRGQGDTEAFF.

The genes are TRBV14 and TRBJ2-2; TRBD2 might be the D (6 bases). From germline, CDR1 is SGHDN and CDR2 FVKESK. This CDR3 region has 17 residues. Trimming took off 5 bases at V and 4 bases at J, with 20 bases between the two ends. The CDR3 reads CASSTGPRDGRTGELFF. For the CDR3, the DNA is TGTGCCAGCAGCACGGGGCCGCGGGACGGACGCACCGGGGAGCTGTTTTTT.

This chain joins TRBV30 and TRBJ2-1, with TRBD2 identical over 8 bases. The CDR3 sequence is 14 residues long. V lost 0 bases and J lost 9; bases outside the gene matches: 7. Germline V gene lookup returns CDR1 GTSNPN and CDR2 SVGIG (reference sequence). DNA for the CDR3: TGTGCCTGGAGTGTACAAGGTAGCGGGGTTGAGCAGTTCTTC. Translation gives CAWSVQGSGVEQFF.

The chain couples TRBV27 to TRBJ2-1; the D gene is possibly TRBD1 (5 bases). The length of the CDR3 is 14 residues. The germline V gene encodes CDR1 MNHEY and CDR2 SMNVEV (reference sequence). With 8 bases removed from V and 5 bases from J, the gap between germline ends came to 16 bases. The DNA for the CDR3 is TGTGCCAGCTCCCCCTGGGGCCGCAACAATGAGCAGTTCTTC. Its translation is CASSPWGRNNEQFF.

CDR3 DNA sequence: TGTGCCAGCAGTGGAGGGCGGGAGATCTTTGAGCAGTTCTTC. Amino acid sequence: CASSGGREIFEQFF. V gene TRBV2 combines with J gene TRBJ2-1; 7 bases map to TRBD2. The germline V gene has CDR1 SNHLY and CDR2 FYNNEI. The CDR3 is 14 amino acids. V gave up 4 bases and J gave up 9 bases; unmatched junction bases: 9.

This clone showed up just once. Sequence at one end of the junction differs from germline and may be a read error. The V gene is TRBV20-1, the J gene TRBJ1-4; TRBD1 might be the D (5 bases). The CDR3 is 14 amino acids. Per the germline V gene, CDR1 is DFQATT and CDR2 is SNEGSKA (reference sequence). In nucleotides, the CDR3 is TGCAGTGCTAGTGGAGAAGGGGCTAAAGAAAAACTGTTTTTT. This sequence encodes CSASGEGAKEKLFF.

The gene calls are TRBV5-1 and TRBJ2-5; 8 nucleotides match TRBD1. CDR1 is SGHRS and CDR2 is YFSETQ in the germline V gene. J lost 4 bases, V lost 4 bases, and 3 bases had no gene match. CDR3 length: 13 amino acids. The CDR3 reads CASSGDRPETQYF. The CDR3 DNA reads TGCGCCAGCAGCGGGGACAGGCCAGAGACCCAGTACTTC.

This clone occurred once. The chain joins TRBV5-1 to TRBJ2-3, with D perhaps TRBD1 (5 bases). The CDR3 has 15 amino acids. Germline loops: CDR1 SGHRS, CDR2 YFSETQ. The germline V and J ends were trimmed by 0 bases and 2 bases, with 10 bases remaining between them. The CDR3 region is CASSLAGFDTDTQYF. CDR3 coding DNA: TGCGCCAGCAGCTTGGCAGGGTTTGACACAGATACGCAGTATTTT.

The chain is built from TRBV3-1 (or the pseudogene TRBV3-2) and TRBJ2-3, with 9 bases fitting TRBD2. The CDR3 covers 18 residues. V shed 2 bases and J 2 bases; nucleotides not matched to a gene: 11. Looked up from germline, CDR1 is LGHDT and CDR2 is YNNKEL (reference sequence). CDR3 sequence: CASSQLVLAGQYTDTQYF. The CDR3 DNA follows: TGTGCCAGCAGCCAACTAGTCCTAGCGGGACAGTACACAGATACGCAGTATTTT.

This chain links TRBV15 with TRBJ2-5; D perhaps matches TRBD1 (6 bases). The CDR3 runs to 15 residues. Per germline, CDR1 LNHNV and CDR2 YYDKDF (reference sequence). The germline V and J ends were trimmed by 2 bases and 1 base, with 11 bases remaining between them. CDR3 amino acids: CATSRNGQIQETQYF. The CDR3 DNA reads TGTGCCACCAGCAGAAATGGACAGATCCAAGAGACCCAGTACTTC.